This TCR beta chain was identified in a study of CD8 T cells in ankylosing spondylitis. The CDR3 consists of 11 residues. Trimming removed 8 bases at V and 7 bases at J, with 11 bases between. Germline CDR1 reads MNHNS; CDR2 reads SASEGT. Notes on the study in general: Reportedly, significant enrichment of disease-linked clones occurred in matched ankylosing spondylitis synovial fluid. Peripheral blood samples showed relatively rare disease-linked clones, and these clones were CD8+. For ankylosing spondylitis blood, a TCR beta motif of under 10 highly homologous variants appeared characteristic. Reports of some motif variants in reactive arthritis synovial fluid and blood predate this one.

TCRdb independently ran MiXCR on the 5' RACE reads; one entry per CDR3 protein. The data show approximately 180,000 distinct CDR3 sequences, with about 20% seen just once and 4.3% held by the top ten. This clonotype was seen a handful of times. Its specificity is not known. The sequence was collected from a male donor between 10 and 30 years old with ankylosing spondylitis or in good health (not recorded which). The sample consisted of blood, either unsorted or a sorted T cell fraction (not recorded which). The chain carries TRBV6-1 and TRBJ2-5; D ambiguous. In nucleotides, the CDR3 is TGTGCCAGCTTATCGGGCCTGACCCAGTACTTC. This translates into CASLSGLTQYF.